This entry is about one T cell receptor beta chain. V lost 4 bases, J lost 7 bases, and 4 bases stayed unmatched. CDR3 length equals 14 residues. Germline V gene lookup returns CDR1 SGHNT and CDR2 YENEEA. The data were taken from a study of shared clonotypes between healthy human individuals. TCRdb's copy holds only in-frame clones and misses some; the assay was immunoSEQ multiplex PCR. The sample shows fewer than 650,000 clones, about 79% of them seen only once. This TCR came from a middle-aged woman in good health. Some clones in this sample may be carry-over from other donors' samples. Sequencing used PBMCs. J is TRBJ2-2 and V is TRBV11-3, with 9 bases that match TRBD2. CDR3 in DNA: TGTGCCAGCAGCTCGGGACTAGCAAGCGGGGAGCTGTTTTTT. Translating gives CASSSGLASGELFF.